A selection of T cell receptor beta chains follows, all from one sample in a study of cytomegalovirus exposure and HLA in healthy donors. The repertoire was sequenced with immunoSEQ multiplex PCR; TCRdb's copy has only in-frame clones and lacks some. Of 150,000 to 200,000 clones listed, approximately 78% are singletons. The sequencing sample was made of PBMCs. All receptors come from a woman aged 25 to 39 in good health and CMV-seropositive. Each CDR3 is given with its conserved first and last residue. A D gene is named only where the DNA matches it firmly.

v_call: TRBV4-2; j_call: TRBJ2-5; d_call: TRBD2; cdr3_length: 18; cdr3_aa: CASSPTEERGAYQETQYF; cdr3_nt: TGTGCCAGCAGCCCCACAGAGGAGCGGGGGGCCTACCAAGAGACCCAGTACTTC
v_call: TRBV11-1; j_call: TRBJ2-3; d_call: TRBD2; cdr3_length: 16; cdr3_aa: CASRKGGGRAGDTQYF; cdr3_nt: TGTGCCAGCAGGAAAGGGGGCGGGAGGGCCGGAGATACGCAGTATTTT
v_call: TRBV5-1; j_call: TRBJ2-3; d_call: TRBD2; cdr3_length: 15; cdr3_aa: CASSPGLAVTDTQYF; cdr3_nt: TGCGCCAGCAGCCCGGGACTAGCAGTCACAGATACGCAGTATTTT
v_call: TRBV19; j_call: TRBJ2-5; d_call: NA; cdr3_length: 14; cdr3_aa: CASSIPGVRETQYF; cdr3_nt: TGTGCCAGTAGTATCCCGGGGGTAAGGGAGACCCAGTACTTC
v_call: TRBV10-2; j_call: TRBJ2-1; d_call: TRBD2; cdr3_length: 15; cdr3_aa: CASSGLAGDLGVQFF; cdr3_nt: TGCGCCAGCAGTGGACTAGCGGGGGACCTCGGTGTTCAGTTCTTC
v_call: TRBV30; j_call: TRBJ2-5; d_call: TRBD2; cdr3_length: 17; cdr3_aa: CAWSVTGLAGAQETQYF; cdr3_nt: TGTGCCTGGAGTGTAACGGGACTAGCGGGAGCACAAGAGACCCAGTACTTC
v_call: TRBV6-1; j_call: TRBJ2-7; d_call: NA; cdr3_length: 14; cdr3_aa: CASSARTVSYEQYF; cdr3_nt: TGTGCCAGCAGTGCAAGGACTGTCTCCTACGAGCAGTACTTC
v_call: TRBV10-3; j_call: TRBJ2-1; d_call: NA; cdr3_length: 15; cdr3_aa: CAISESEDRDNEQFF; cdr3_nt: TGTGCCATCAGTGAGTCGGAGGATCGCGACAATGAGCAGTTCTTC
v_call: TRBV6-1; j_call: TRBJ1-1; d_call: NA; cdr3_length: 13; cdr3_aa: CASSSAGVTEAFF; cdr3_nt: TGTGCCAGCAGTTCTGCAGGGGTCACTGAAGCTTTCTTT
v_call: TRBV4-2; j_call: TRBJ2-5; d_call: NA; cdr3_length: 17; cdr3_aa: CASSQEGGGPPQETQYF; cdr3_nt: TGTGCCAGCAGCCAAGAAGGGGGGGGGCCCCCCCAAGAGACCCAGTACTTC
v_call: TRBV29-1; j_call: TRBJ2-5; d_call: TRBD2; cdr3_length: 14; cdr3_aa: CSALAGGLQETQYF; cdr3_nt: TGCAGCGCCTTAGCGGGAGGCCTACAAGAGACCCAGTACTTC
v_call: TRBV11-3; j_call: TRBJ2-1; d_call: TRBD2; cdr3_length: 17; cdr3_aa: CASSLYSLAGVSGEQFF; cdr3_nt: TGTGCCAGCAGCTTATATTCCCTGGCGGGAGTATCGGGTGAGCAGTTCTTC
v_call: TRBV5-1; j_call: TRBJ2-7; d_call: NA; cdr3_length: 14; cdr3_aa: CASSLDGGQYEQYF; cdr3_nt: TGCGCCAGCAGCTTGGACGGAGGACAGTACGAGCAGTACTTC
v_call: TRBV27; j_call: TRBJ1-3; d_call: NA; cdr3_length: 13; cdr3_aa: CASSLNSGNTIYF; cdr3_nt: TGTGCCAGCAGTCTAAACTCTGGAAACACCATATATTTT
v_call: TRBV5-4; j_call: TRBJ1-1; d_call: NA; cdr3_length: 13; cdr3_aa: CASSLIQGSEAFF; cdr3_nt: TGTGCCAGCAGCTTGATCCAGGGGTCTGAAGCTTTCTTT